This entry is about one T cell receptor (beta chain). The data are from a study of T cells after posttransplantation cyclophosphamide. CDR1 SGHTA and CDR2 FQGNSA come from the germline V gene. The trim removed 0 bases at V and 8 bases at J, leaving 8 bases unmatched. The CDR3 consists of 16 residues. A marrow graft followed busulfan-fludarabine conditioning, with cyclophosphamide on days +3 and +4. This table comes from immunoSEQ multiplex PCR, and its TCRdb copy is limited to in-frame clones, with some not included. The table shows 2,700 or so clones, with about 74% occurring only once. The V call is TRBV7-2, the J call TRBJ1-4, with 8 positions matching TRBD1. This receptor was taken from a female patient aged 50-59 years who received an allogeneic stem cell transplant from a related donor, was CMV-positive, and had no GVHD. Some T cells may be transferred from the graft donor. Sequenced material: PBMCs, taken after allogeneic stem cell transplant with posttransplant cyclophosphamide. The CDR3 protein is CASSLAADRAGEKLFF. The CDR3 DNA sequence: TGTGCCAGCAGCTTAGCGGCGGACAGGGCAGGGGAAAAACTGTTTTTT.